Listed below are T cell receptor beta chains from one sample, sequenced in a study of response to subunit inactivated influenza vaccine. MiXCR, run by TCRdb on the RT-PCR reads, gives a single entry per CDR3 protein. The table shows roughly 760,000 distinct CDR3 sequences, with approximately 22% occurring only once. Sample: PBMCs from blood, taken roughly 5 days after vaccination. These receptors all stem from a man aged 50 or older who received an inactivated influenza vaccine. Both conserved end residues are part of each CDR3. The D gene is left open where the match is weak. Only some rows state a clone size, as once, few, many or a class for expanded clones.

V: TRBV30
size: -
D: TRBD2
J: TRBJ2-2
DNA: TGTGCCTGGAGAACCAGCGGGGTATCGGCCGGGGAGCTGTTTTTT
CDR3: CAWRTSGVSAGELFF

V: TRBV5-1
size: -
D: -
J: TRBJ2-7
DNA: TGCGCCAAGGGATACAGGGTTCTCTACGAGCAGTACTTC
CDR3: CAKGYRVLYEQYF

V: TRBV11-2
size: -
D: -
J: TRBJ2-3
DNA: TGTGCCAGCAGCTTTTTGGCCTTTACAGATACGCAGTATTTT
CDR3: CASSFLAFTDTQYF

V: TRBV20-1
size: few
D: TRBD2
J: TRBJ2-3
DNA: TGCAGTGCTAGCGGCCGGGCTAGCGGGCCAGATACGCAGTATTTT
CDR3: CSASGRASGPDTQYF

V: TRBV6-1
size: many
D: TRBD1
J: TRBJ2-2
DNA: TGTGCCAGCAGCCTCGGGACAGTTGCGACCGGGGAGCTGTTTTTT
CDR3: CASSLGTVATGELFF

V: TRBV5-1
size: -
D: -
J: TRBJ2-1
DNA: TGCGCCAGCAGCCGGGGGACAGTTACCTACAATGAGCAGTTCTTC
CDR3: CASSRGTVTYNEQFF

V: TRBV3-1
size: -
D: TRBD2
J: TRBJ2-1
DNA: TGTGCCAGCAAAGCGGGGGGTCACAATGAGCAGTTCTTC
CDR3: CASKAGGHNEQFF

V: TRBV29-1
size: -
D: TRBD1
J: TRBJ1-5
DNA: TGCAGCGTTGCCGGACAGGGTGACCAGCCCCAGCATTTT
CDR3: CSVAGQGDQPQHF

V: TRBV10-3
size: -
D: TRBD2
J: TRBJ2-3
DNA: TGTGCCACCGGGACTAGCGGAAGCACAGATACGCAGTATTTT
CDR3: CATGTSGSTDTQYF

V: TRBV12-3/TRBV12-4
size: -
D: -
J: TRBJ1-4
DNA: TGTGCCAGCAGCCACCCGGGACCGAGTAATGAAAAACTGTTTTTT
CDR3: CASSHPGPSNEKLFF

V: TRBV27
size: -
D: -
J: TRBJ1-1
DNA: TGTGCCAGTATGGACTTCATGAACACTGAAGCTTTCTTT
CDR3: CASMDFMNTEAFF

V: TRBV12-3/TRBV12-4
size: many
D: -
J: TRBJ1-1
DNA: TGTGCCAGCAGCCCCGTGGGGGGTGACACTGAAGCTTTCTTT
CDR3: CASSPVGGDTEAFF

V: TRBV2
size: few
D: -
J: TRBJ1-1
DNA: TGTGCCAGCAGGCTACAGGTTAACACTGAAGCTTTCTTT
CDR3: CASRLQVNTEAFF

V: TRBV7-2
size: -
D: -
J: TRBJ2-3
DNA: TGTGCCAGCAGCTTAGGGCGTAATTTAGGGCCTAGCACAGATACGCAGTATTTT
CDR3: CASSLGRNLGPSTDTQYF

V: TRBV20-1
size: -
D: -
J: TRBJ1-1
DNA: TGCAGTGCGTTCCCCCCCACGGGGGTGCCTGAAGCTTTCTTT
CDR3: CSAFPPTGVPEAFF

V: TRBV4-2
size: few
D: TRBD1
J: TRBJ2-2
DNA: TGTGCCAGCAGCAAACGACAGGGCGACACCGGGGAGCTGTTTTTT
CDR3: CASSKRQGDTGELFF

V: TRBV18
size: few
D: -
J: TRBJ2-1
DNA: TGTGCCAGCTCACCGTCACAGGAGAGCTCCTACAATGAGCAGTTCTTC
CDR3: CASSPSQESSYNEQFF

V: TRBV12-3/TRBV12-4
size: many
D: TRBD1
J: TRBJ2-1
DNA: TGTGCCAGCAGTTGGAACAGGGGAACAGAGCAGTTCTTC
CDR3: CASSWNRGTEQFF

V: TRBV10-3
size: -
D: -
J: TRBJ2-3
DNA: TGTGCCATCAGTCGATTATCTGGGGTCGCGGCAGATACGCAGTATTTT
CDR3: CAISRLSGVAADTQYF

V: TRBV5-6
size: -
D: -
J: TRBJ1-6
DNA: TGTGCCAGCAGCTTGGTTACCTATAATTCACCCCTCCACTTT
CDR3: CASSLVTYNSPLHF

V: TRBV9
size: few
D: -
J: TRBJ1-4
DNA: TGTGCCAGCAGCGTGGGGGTCTCTTGGGAGGAAAAACTGTTTTTT
CDR3: CASSVGVSWEEKLFF

V: TRBV7-8
size: -
D: -
J: TRBJ2-7
DNA: TGTGCCAGCAGCCTTAACAGGGATGACGAGCAGTACTTC
CDR3: CASSLNRDDEQYF

V: TRBV12-3/TRBV12-4
size: few
D: -
J: TRBJ2-6
DNA: TGTGCCAGCAGTGGGGGCACCTCTGGGGCCAACGTCCTGACTTTC
CDR3: CASSGGTSGANVLTF

V: TRBV12-3/TRBV12-4
size: -
D: -
J: TRBJ2-5
DNA: TGTGCCAGCACCCTACATGACACGCAAGAGACCCAGTACTTC
CDR3: CASTLHDTQETQYF

V: TRBV5-1
size: few
D: TRBD2
J: TRBJ2-7
DNA: TGCGCCAGCAGCGAGGGACTAGCGGGAGGGTCCTACGAGCAGTACTTC
CDR3: CASSEGLAGGSYEQYF

V: TRBV2
size: -
D: -
J: TRBJ2-5
DNA: TGTGCCAGCAGTCCACCGGGACTGGGGGGCGTGGAGACCCAGTACTTC
CDR3: CASSPPGLGGVETQYF

V: TRBV5-1
size: -
D: -
J: TRBJ1-5
DNA: TGCGCCAGCAGCTGGGCCGGCCTTTCAGGTCAGCCCCAGCATTTT
CDR3: CASSWAGLSGQPQHF

V: TRBV4-3
size: few
D: TRBD1
J: TRBJ2-3
DNA: TGCGCCAGCAGCGGGACAGGGGCCGCGTTAGATACGCAGTATTTT
CDR3: CASSGTGAALDTQYF

V: TRBV10-3
size: -
D: TRBD1
J: TRBJ1-2
DNA: TGTGCCATCAGTGAACCGGGACAGGGAGGGAACTATGGCTACACCTTC
CDR3: CAISEPGQGGNYGYTF

V: TRBV12-3/TRBV12-4
size: few
D: TRBD2
J: TRBJ2-2
DNA: TGTGCCAGCAGTTTTGGGGTAGCGGGAACCGGGGAGCTGTTTTTT
CDR3: CASSFGVAGTGELFF

V: TRBV7-9
size: many
D: -
J: TRBJ2-5
DNA: TGTGCCAGCTCCATCGATGACGGGCAGACCCAGTACTTC
CDR3: CASSIDDGQTQYF

V: TRBV5-5
size: few
D: -
J: TRBJ2-7
DNA: TGTGCCAGCAGCATACTCTGGGGAGGTTTCGAGCAGTACTTC
CDR3: CASSILWGGFEQYF

V: TRBV28
size: -
D: -
J: TRBJ2-4
DNA: TGTGCCAGCAGTTTTCCCAGACTAGCCAAAAACATTCAGTACTTC
CDR3: CASSFPRLAKNIQYF

V: TRBV29-1
size: few
D: -
J: TRBJ2-7
DNA: TGCAGCGTCCTAGAGCCATCCTACGAGCAGTACTTC
CDR3: CSVLEPSYEQYF

V: TRBV18
size: once
D: TRBD2
J: TRBJ2-3
DNA: TGTGCCAGCTCACCACCGACTAGCGGGGGCCGCACAGATACGCAGTATTTT
CDR3: CASSPPTSGGRTDTQYF

V: TRBV28
size: few
D: -
J: TRBJ1-1
DNA: TGTGCCAGCAGTTCTGTCGGGACCGCTAACACTGAAGCTTTCTTT
CDR3: CASSSVGTANTEAFF

V: TRBV28
size: few
D: -
J: TRBJ1-5
DNA: TGTGCCAGCAGTTTAGAATCCCCGTATAGCAATCAGCCCCAGCATTTT
CDR3: CASSLESPYSNQPQHF

V: TRBV6-5
size: -
D: TRBD2
J: TRBJ2-2
DNA: TGTGCCAGCAGTTACGATAGACTAGCGGGAGGAACCGGGGAGCTGTTTTTT
CDR3: CASSYDRLAGGTGELFF

V: TRBV29-1
size: -
D: -
J: TRBJ2-3
DNA: TGCAGCGTTGAGTTTTTAGCCCCTACTGTCGCAGATACGCAGTATTTT
CDR3: CSVEFLAPTVADTQYF

V: TRBV14
size: few
D: -
J: TRBJ2-2
DNA: TGTGCCAGCAGCCCGTGGGGTAAAGCGAACACCGGGGAGCTGTTTTTT
CDR3: CASSPWGKANTGELFF

V: TRBV28
size: few
D: TRBD2
J: TRBJ2-7
DNA: TGTGCCAGCAGTCTCCCCTCGACTAGCGGGGGGATCTACGAGCAGTACTTC
CDR3: CASSLPSTSGGIYEQYF

V: TRBV12-3/TRBV12-4
size: few
D: -
J: TRBJ2-4
DNA: TGTGCCAGCAGGCAGGGGGGAAACATTCAGTACTTC
CDR3: CASRQGGNIQYF

V: TRBV4-3
size: -
D: -
J: TRBJ2-1
DNA: TGCGCCAGCAGCCAGGGTCACAATGAGCAGTTCTTC
CDR3: CASSQGHNEQFF

V: TRBV7-6
size: -
D: TRBD1
J: TRBJ1-1
DNA: TGTGCCAGCAGCTCTAAATTCGACAGGGCCCACACTGAAGCTTTCTTT
CDR3: CASSSKFDRAHTEAFF

V: TRBV5-6
size: -
D: -
J: TRBJ2-7
DNA: TGTGCCAGCAGCTTGGGGGACCACAGACGCTACGAGCAGTACTTC
CDR3: CASSLGDHRRYEQYF

V: TRBV4-3
size: -
D: -
J: TRBJ1-2
DNA: TGCGCCAGCAGCCAAGATCGGATAATCTATGGCTACACCTTC
CDR3: CASSQDRIIYGYTF

V: TRBV6-5
size: -
D: -
J: TRBJ2-7
DNA: TGTGCCAGCAGTTATTCGGCAGGGTTTCCCTACGAGCAGTACTTC
CDR3: CASSYSAGFPYEQYF

V: TRBV10-3
size: few
D: TRBD1
J: TRBJ2-3
DNA: TGTGCCATCAGTACAAGAGACAGGGATAGCACAGATACGCAGTATTTT
CDR3: CAISTRDRDSTDTQYF